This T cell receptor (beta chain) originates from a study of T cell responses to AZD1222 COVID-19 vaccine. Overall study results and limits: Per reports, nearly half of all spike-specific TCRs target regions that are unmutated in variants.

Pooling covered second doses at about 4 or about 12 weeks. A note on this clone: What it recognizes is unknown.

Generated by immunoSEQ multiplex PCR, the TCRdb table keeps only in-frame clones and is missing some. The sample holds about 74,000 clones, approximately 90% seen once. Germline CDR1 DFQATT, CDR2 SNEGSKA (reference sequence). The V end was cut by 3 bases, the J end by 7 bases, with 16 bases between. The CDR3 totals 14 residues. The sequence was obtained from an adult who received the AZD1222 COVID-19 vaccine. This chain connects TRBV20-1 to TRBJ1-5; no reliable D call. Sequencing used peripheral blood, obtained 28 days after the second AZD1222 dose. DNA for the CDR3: TGCAGTGCTAGTCGGGTGAGGACGGAACAGCCCCAGCATTTT. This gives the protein CSASRVRTEQPQHF.